Presented here are 30 T cell receptor beta chains from one specimen sequenced in a study of human CD8 memory T cell subsets. TCR beta was sequenced from UMI-tagged 5' RACE libraries. TCRdb reprocessed the 5' RACE reads, keeping one entry per CDR3 protein, no DNA. The sample has under 6,000 distinct CDR3 sequences; the top ten hold less than 20%. TPEX denoted exhausted-like, CCR7+ PD-1+ TIGIT+ early memory CD8+ T cells. The source material was CD8+ T cells from PBMCs. All receptors derive from a human donor in good health.

V usage is TRBV25-1 and J usage is TRBJ1-2; absent DNA, TCRdb's TRBD1 call cannot be checked. The CDR3 is 19 amino acids. The V gene's germline CDR1 is MGHDK and CDR2 SYGVNS. CDR3 in amino acids: CASSGKVPGQGTTNYGYTF.

The chain links TRBV28 to TRBJ1-2; TCRdb indicates TRBD1, and absent DNA this call remains unverified. Germline values: CDR1 MDHEN, CDR2 SYDVKM. The CDR3 is 17 residues long. CDR3 sequence reads: CASSFPDSFSANYGYTF.

Measured by frequency, this clonotype is medium-sized. The chain carries TRBV20-1 and TRBJ2-2; the D call of TRBD2 rests on TCRdb alone, since no DNA is present to check it. The V gene's germline CDR1 is DFQATT and CDR2 SNEGSKA (reference sequence). The CDR3 totals 18 residues. CDR3: CSALHQTSGGLNTGELFF.

The chain is built from TRBV28 and TRBJ2-7; TCRdb reports TRBD1, a call that lacks DNA to check it against. The CDR3 has 15 amino acids. CDR1 is MDHEN and CDR2 is SYDVKM in the germline V gene. The CDR3 protein is CASSQGTGDSYEQYF.

The V call is TRBV2, the J call TRBJ2-2; TCRdb selects TRBD1, and the lack of DNA leaves this call unchecked. Looked up from germline, CDR1 is SNHLY and CDR2 is FYNNEI. The CDR3 extends over 14 amino acids. The CDR3 loop reads CASSEGRGTGELFF. The whole variable domain, filled in from reference TRBV2 and TRBJ2-2, reads EPEVTQTPSHQVTQMGQEVILRCVPISNHLYFYWYRQILGQKVEFLVSFYNNEISEKSEIFDDQFSVERPDGSNFTLKIRSTKLEDSAMYFCASSEGRGTGELFFGEGSRLTVL.

The chain has TRBV28 and TRBJ1-5. Per the germline V gene, CDR1 is MDHEN and CDR2 is SYDVKM. CDR3 length: 13 amino acids. This CDR3 reads CASSLNVGDAQHF.

The chain combines TRBV28 with TRBJ2-2; TCRdb's assignment of TRBD2 cannot be checked, as there is no DNA. This CDR3 spans 15 amino acids. Germline V lookup: CDR1 MDHEN, CDR2 SYDVKM. CDR3 region: CASRAGLKDTGELFF.

This CDR3 reads CASSSRADSEGGEQFF. The chain uses TRBV11-2 and TRBJ2-1; the D call from TCRdb, TRBD1, cannot be confirmed without DNA. The V gene's germline CDR1 is SGHAT and CDR2 FQNNGV. The CDR3 is 16 amino acids.

This sequence joins TRBV27 and TRBJ2-5; TCRdb picks TRBD1, but there is no DNA to check that call. The CDR3 length is 15 residues. Per germline, CDR1 MNHEY and CDR2 SMNVEV (reference sequence). CDR3: CASSITGAGRETQYF.

The rearrangement links TRBV7-2 to TRBJ1-2. Germline loops: CDR1 SGHTA, CDR2 FQGNSA. CDR3 length equals 14 residues. CDR3 sequence reads: CASSLVGGGDGYTF.

Its frequency marks this clonotype as medium-sized. The chain combines TRBV7-6 with TRBJ2-2; no DNA is available, so the TRBD1 call from TCRdb remains unchecked. Germline CDR1 reads SGHVS; CDR2 reads FNYEAQ. The CDR3 is 13 residues long. This CDR3 reads CASSGGGGGRLFF.

The chain joins TRBV29-1 to TRBJ2-5; the TCRdb D gene call, TRBD1, has no DNA to confirm it. Germline CDR1 reads SQVTM; CDR2 reads ANQGSEA. CDR3 length: 18 residues. CDR3 sequence: CSVEPGQGASDNAETQYF.

This chain joins TRBV12-3 or TRBV12-4 and TRBJ2-1; TCRdb designates TRBD2, a call that cannot be tested without DNA. The CDR3 length is 14 residues. CDR3 amino acids: CASSSGLTANEQFF.

The chain has TRBV29-1 and TRBJ2-5; absent DNA, TCRdb's TRBD1 call cannot be checked. The CDR3 length is 13 residues. Germline V gene sequence: CDR1 SQVTM, CDR2 ANQGSEA. The CDR3 here is CSVGQGVQETQYF. The full variable domain, completed using reference TRBV29-1 and TRBJ2-5, is SAVISQKPSRDICQRGTSLTIQCQVDSQVTMMFWYRQQPGQSLTLIATANQGSEATYESGFVIDKFPISRPNLTFSTLTVSNMSPEDSSIYLCSVGQGVQETQYFGPGTRLLVL.

The chain combines TRBV6-2 or TRBV6-3 with TRBJ2-1; TCRdb selects TRBD1, and the lack of DNA leaves this call unchecked. Germline V CDR1 and CDR2: MNHEY, SVGEGT. CDR3 length: 15 amino acids. CDR3 sequence reads: CASSSRDRYSNEQFF.

The chain links TRBV5-1 to TRBJ2-3; TCRdb gives TRBD2 as the D gene, but with no DNA this cannot be confirmed. Looked up from germline, CDR1 is SGHRS and CDR2 is YFSETQ. The CDR3 length is 15 residues. This chain's CDR3 is CASSLYGGGTDTQYF.

The V gene is TRBV19, the J gene TRBJ2-4; there is no DNA to check the TCRdb D call of TRBD1. The CDR3 totals 15 residues. Germline V CDR1 and CDR2: LNHDA, SQIVND (reference sequence). The CDR3 protein is CASSLGQGSGDIQYF.

This clonotype is called medium-sized based on its frequency. The chain joins TRBV19 to TRBJ1-1; TCRdb's D call of TRBD1 is untestable without DNA. The CDR3 contains 17 residues. Germline values: CDR1 LNHDA, CDR2 SQIVND (reference sequence). This CDR3 is CASTPGQGGGGNTEAFF.

The chain is built from TRBV2 and TRBJ2-5; TCRdb indicates TRBD2, and absent DNA this call remains unverified. Germline CDR1 SNHLY, CDR2 FYNNEI. CDR3 length: 15 amino acids. The CDR3 sequence: CASSQEGIRGETQYF.

V and J are TRBV4-3 and TRBJ1-1; checking the TCRdb D call of TRBD1 is not possible without DNA. CDR3 length equals 15 residues. Germline values: CDR1 LGHNA, CDR2 YSLEER. The CDR3: CASSQADRGRSEAFF.

V gene TRBV5-1 combines with J gene TRBJ2-1; TCRdb names TRBD1, which stays unverified in the absence of DNA. Germline CDR1 is SGHRS and CDR2 is YFSETQ. The CDR3 totals 12 residues. The CDR3 reads CASSLPGPEQFF.

The chain carries TRBV19 and TRBJ1-3. The germline CDR1 and CDR2 sequences are LNHDA and SQIVND (reference sequence). CDR3 length: 14 amino acids. CDR3: CASIGPTSGNTIYF.

The chain combines TRBV12-3 or TRBV12-4 with TRBJ2-7; without DNA, the TCRdb call of TRBD2 cannot be checked. This CDR3 has 11 amino acids. The CDR3 reads CASSPSLEQYF.

This chain links TRBV3-1 with TRBJ2-3; TCRdb gives TRBD2 as the D gene, but with no DNA this cannot be confirmed. Germline V lookup: CDR1 LGHDT, CDR2 YNNKEL (reference sequence). This CDR3 contains 17 residues. This CDR3 reads CASSPNLDYLSTDTQYF.

This clonotype counts as medium-sized (0.01 to 0.1%) by frequency. The chain uses TRBV28 and TRBJ1-1; the TRBD1 assignment by TCRdb is unverifiable without DNA. This CDR3 is 16 amino acids long. Germline loops: CDR1 MDHEN, CDR2 SYDVKM. The CDR3 sequence: CASRDTDRYMNTEAFF.

V and J are TRBV4-3 and TRBJ2-2. CDR1 LGHNA and CDR2 YSLEER come from the germline V gene. The CDR3 extends over 13 amino acids. CDR3 sequence: CASSQDRVGELFF.

The chain uses TRBV12-3 or TRBV12-4 and TRBJ1-1; TCRdb's assignment of TRBD1 cannot be checked, as there is no DNA. The CDR3 extends over 14 amino acids. CDR3 residues: CASSSRGVSTEAFF.

This clonotype counts as medium-sized (0.01 to 0.1%) by frequency. The chain employs TRBV28 and TRBJ1-5; TCRdb calls TRBD1, which cannot be checked without DNA. The length of the CDR3 is 12 residues. The germline gives CDR1 MDHEN, CDR2 SYDVKM. The CDR3 reads CASSYRVGAQHF. Full variable domain (remainder filled in from reference TRBV28 and TRBJ1-5): DVKVTQSSRYLVKRTGEKVFLECVQDMDHENMFWYRQDPGLGLRLIYFSYDVKMKEKGDIPEGYSVSREKKERFSLILESASTNQTSMYLCASSYRVGAQHFGDGTRLSIL.

This clonotype is medium-sized by frequency. The rearrangement uses TRBV27 and TRBJ2-1; checking the TCRdb D call of TRBD2 is not possible without DNA. The CDR3 contains 16 residues. The germline V gene has CDR1 MNHEY and CDR2 SMNVEV (reference sequence). CDR3 region: CASSLTSGATYNEQFF.

The chain joins TRBV20-1 to TRBJ2-7; TCRdb lists TRBD1, though no DNA is available to test this call. This CDR3 has 15 residues. CDR1 and CDR2 (germline): DFQATT, SNEGSKA (reference sequence). The CDR3 sequence: CSARGTGRSSYEQYF.